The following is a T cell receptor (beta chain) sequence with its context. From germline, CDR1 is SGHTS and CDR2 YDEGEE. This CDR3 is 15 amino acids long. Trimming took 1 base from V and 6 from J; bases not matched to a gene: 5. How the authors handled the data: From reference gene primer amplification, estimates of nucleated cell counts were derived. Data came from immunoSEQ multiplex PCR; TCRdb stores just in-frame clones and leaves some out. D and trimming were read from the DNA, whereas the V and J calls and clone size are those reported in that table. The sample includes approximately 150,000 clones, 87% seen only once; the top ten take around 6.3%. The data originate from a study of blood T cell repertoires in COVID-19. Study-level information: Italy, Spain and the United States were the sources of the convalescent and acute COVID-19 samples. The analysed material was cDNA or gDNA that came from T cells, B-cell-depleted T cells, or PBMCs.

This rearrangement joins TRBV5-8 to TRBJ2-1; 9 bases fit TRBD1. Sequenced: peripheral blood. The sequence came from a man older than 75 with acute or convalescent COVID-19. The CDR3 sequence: CASSLPGTGFNEQFF. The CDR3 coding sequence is TGTGCCAGCAGCTTGCCCGGGACAGGGTTCAATGAGCAGTTCTTC.